This TCR beta chain was documented in a study of cytomegalovirus exposure and HLA in healthy donors. The wider study: A previous analysis identified approximately 120 million unique TCR beta sequences derived from some 170 million T cells.

Worth noting for this clone: Antigen specificity is unknown.

This PCR relied on a set of 60 Vbeta primers and 13 Jbeta primers. TCRdb's copy holds only in-frame clones and misses some; the assay was immunoSEQ multiplex PCR. This table holds about 120,000 clones. V dropped 4 bases and J dropped 4; count of bases not matched to a gene: 8. CDR3 size: 15 residues. Germline CDR1 and CDR2: ENHRY and SYGVKD. Study-level findings and limits: Three chains linked to CMV were shown in vitro to be specific for CMV antigens. The authors judged a highly shared variant cluster likely a sequencing artifact.

The chain joins TRBV10-3 to TRBJ1-2, with 8 nucleotides matching TRBD1. The sequenced sample was PBMCs. The TCR was taken from a man aged 18 to 30 in good health and CMV-seronegative. The CDR3 DNA reads TGTGCCATCAGTGCCGGGACAGGATTCTCCTATGGCTACACCTTC. Translated: CAISAGTGFSYGYTF.